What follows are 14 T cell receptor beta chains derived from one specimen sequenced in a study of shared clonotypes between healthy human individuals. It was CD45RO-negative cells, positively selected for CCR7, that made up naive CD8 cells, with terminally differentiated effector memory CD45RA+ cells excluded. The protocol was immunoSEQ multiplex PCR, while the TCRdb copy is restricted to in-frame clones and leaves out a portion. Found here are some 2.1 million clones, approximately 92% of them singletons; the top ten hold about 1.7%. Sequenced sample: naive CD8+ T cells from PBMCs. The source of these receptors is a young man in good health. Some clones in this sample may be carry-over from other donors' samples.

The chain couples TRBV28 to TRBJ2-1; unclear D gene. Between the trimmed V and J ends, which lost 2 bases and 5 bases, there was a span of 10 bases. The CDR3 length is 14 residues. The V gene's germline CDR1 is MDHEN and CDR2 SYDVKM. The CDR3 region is CASSLTQDHNEQFF. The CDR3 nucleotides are TGTGCCAGCAGTTTAACACAAGACCACAATGAGCAGTTCTTC.

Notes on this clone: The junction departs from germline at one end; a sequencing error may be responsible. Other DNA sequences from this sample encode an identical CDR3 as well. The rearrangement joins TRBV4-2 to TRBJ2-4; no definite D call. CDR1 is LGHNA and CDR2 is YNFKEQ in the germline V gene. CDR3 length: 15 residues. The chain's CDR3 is CASSQEDSRVYIQYF. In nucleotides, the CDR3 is TGTGCCAGCAGCCAAGAAGACTCGCGTGTCTACATTCAATACTTC.

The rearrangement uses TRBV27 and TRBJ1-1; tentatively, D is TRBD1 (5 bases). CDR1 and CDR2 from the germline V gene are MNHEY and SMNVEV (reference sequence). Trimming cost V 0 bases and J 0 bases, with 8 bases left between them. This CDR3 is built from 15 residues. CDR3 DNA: TGTGCCAGCAGTTTATCAGGGACCATGAACACTGAAGCTTTCTTT. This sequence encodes CASSLSGTMNTEAFF.

CDR3 sequence (DNA): TGTGCCAGCAGCCCAGGGTCTGCGAGTGGCTACACCTTC. It translates to CASSPGSASGYTF. The J gene is TRBJ1-2, the V gene TRBV7-9; TRBD1 might be the D (5 bases). Germline CDR1 is SEHNR and CDR2 is FQNEAQ (reference sequence). The V end was cut by 5 bases, the J end by 7 bases, with 14 bases between. This CDR3 contains 13 residues.

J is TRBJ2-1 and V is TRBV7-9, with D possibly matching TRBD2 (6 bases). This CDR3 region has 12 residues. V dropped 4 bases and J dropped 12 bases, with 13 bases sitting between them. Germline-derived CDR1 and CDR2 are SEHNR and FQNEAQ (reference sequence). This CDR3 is CASSSIGGVQFF. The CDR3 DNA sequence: TGTGCCAGCAGCTCGATAGGAGGGGTGCAGTTCTTC.

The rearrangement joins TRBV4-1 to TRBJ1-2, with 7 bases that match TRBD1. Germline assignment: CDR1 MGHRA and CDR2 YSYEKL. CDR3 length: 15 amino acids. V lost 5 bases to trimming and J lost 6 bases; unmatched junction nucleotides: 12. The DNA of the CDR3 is TGCGCCAGCAGCGTTGGCGTGACAGGGAAGAATGGCTACACCTTC. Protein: CASSVGVTGKNGYTF.

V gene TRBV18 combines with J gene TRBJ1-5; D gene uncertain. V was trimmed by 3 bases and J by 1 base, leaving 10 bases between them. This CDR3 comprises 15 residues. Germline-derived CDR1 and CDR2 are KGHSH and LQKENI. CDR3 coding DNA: TGTGCCAGCTCACCCTCGCCTTACAGCAATCAGCCCCAGCATTTT. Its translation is CASSPSPYSNQPQHF. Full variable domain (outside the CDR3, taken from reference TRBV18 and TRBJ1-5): NAGVMQNPRHLVRRRGQEARLRCSPMKGHSHVYWYRQLPEEGLKFMVYLQKENIIDESGMPKERFSAEFPKEGPSILRIQQVVRGDSAAYFCASSPSPYSNQPQHFGDGTRLSIL.

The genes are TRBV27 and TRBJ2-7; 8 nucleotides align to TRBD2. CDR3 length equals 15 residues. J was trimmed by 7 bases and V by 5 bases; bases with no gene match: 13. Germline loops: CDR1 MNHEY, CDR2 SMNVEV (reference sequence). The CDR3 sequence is CASSAIEAGVFEQYF. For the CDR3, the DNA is TGTGCCAGCAGTGCGATCGAAGCGGGAGTTTTTGAGCAGTACTTC.

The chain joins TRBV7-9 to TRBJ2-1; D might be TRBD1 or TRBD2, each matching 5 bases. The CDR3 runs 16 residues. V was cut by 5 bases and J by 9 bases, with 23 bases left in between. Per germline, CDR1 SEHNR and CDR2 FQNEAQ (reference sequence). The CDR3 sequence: CASSQQAAGLWGEQFF. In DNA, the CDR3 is TGTGCCAGCAGCCAACAGGCGGCGGGCCTCTGGGGTGAGCAGTTCTTC.

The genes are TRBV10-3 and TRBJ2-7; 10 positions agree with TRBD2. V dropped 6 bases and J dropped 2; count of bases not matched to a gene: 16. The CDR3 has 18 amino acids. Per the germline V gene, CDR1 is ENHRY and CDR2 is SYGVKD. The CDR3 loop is CAIRDPISGLADPYEQYF. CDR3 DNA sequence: TGTGCCATCAGGGACCCGATCTCAGGACTAGCGGATCCCTACGAGCAGTACTTC.

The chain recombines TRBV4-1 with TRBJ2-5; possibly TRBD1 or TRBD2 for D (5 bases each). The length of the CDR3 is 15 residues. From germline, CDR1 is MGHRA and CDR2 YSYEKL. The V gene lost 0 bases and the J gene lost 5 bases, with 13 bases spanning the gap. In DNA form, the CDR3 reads TGCGCCAGCAGCCAAGATTTTTCCGGGACGGAGACCCAGTACTTC. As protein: CASSQDFSGTETQYF.

Written as DNA, the CDR3 is TGTGCCAGCAGTTTCACAGCATCCTCCTACGAGCAGTACTTC. Translating gives CASSFTASSYEQYF. V usage is TRBV28 and J usage is TRBJ2-7; D not certain. The CDR3 length is 14 residues. Trimming cost V 3 bases and J 0 bases, with 9 bases left between them. The germline V gene has CDR1 MDHEN and CDR2 SYDVKM. The whole variable domain, remainder taken from reference TRBV28 and TRBJ2-7, is DVKVTQSSRYLVKRTGEKVFLECVQDMDHENMFWYRQDPGLGLRLIYFSYDVKMKEKGDIPEGYSVSREKKERFSLILESASTNQTSMYLCASSFTASSYEQYFGPGTRLTVT.

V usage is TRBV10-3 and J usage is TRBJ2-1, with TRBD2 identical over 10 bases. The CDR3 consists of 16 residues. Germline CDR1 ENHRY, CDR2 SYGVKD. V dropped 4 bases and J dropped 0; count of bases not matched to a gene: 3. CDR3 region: CAISVSSGSSYNEQFF. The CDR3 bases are TGTGCCATCAGTGTGTCTAGCGGGAGCTCCTACAATGAGCAGTTCTTC.

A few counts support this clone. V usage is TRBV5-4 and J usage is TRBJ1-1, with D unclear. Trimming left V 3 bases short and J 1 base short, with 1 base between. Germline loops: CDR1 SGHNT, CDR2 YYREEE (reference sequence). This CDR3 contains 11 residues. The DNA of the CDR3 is TGTGCCAGCAGCTCGAACACTGAAGCTTTCTTT. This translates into CASSSNTEAFF.